Each of the 32 T cell receptor beta chains below was sequenced from the same sample in a study of blood T cell repertoires in COVID-19. TCRdb's copy holds only in-frame clones and misses some; the assay was immunoSEQ multiplex PCR. Of over 250,000 clones in the sample, around 90% were seen once. The source material was peripheral blood. Receptor source: a woman in her thirties or forties who had recovered from COVID-19.

The chain carries TRBV6-5 and TRBJ2-5; D gene uncertain. CDR1 is MNHEY, CDR2 SVGAGI, per germline. V was trimmed by 5 bases and J by 1 base, leaving 8 bases between them. The CDR3 contains 13 residues. The CDR3 DNA reads TGTGCCAGCAGTCCCTACCCCCAAGAGACCCAGTACTTC. This encodes CASSPYPQETQYF.

V is TRBV11-3 and J is TRBJ2-5, with D tentatively TRBD2 (5 bases). The CDR3 runs 13 residues. V lost 8 bases, J lost 0 bases, and 10 bases lay in between. Germline lookup yields CDR1 SGHNT and CDR2 YENEEA. CDR3 residues: CASSGEYQETQYF. Written as DNA, the CDR3 is TGTGCCAGCTCTGGGGAGTACCAAGAGACCCAGTACTTC.

The chain is built from TRBV7-9 and TRBJ2-3; 7 bases map to TRBD2. Germline trimming cut 9 bases from V and 2 bases from J; bases unmatched to any gene: 5. This CDR3 contains 13 residues. CDR1 and CDR2 (germline): SEHNR, FQNEAQ (reference sequence). The CDR3 DNA reads TGTGCCAGGGGAAGCGGGGCCACAGATACGCAGTATTTT. Its translation: CARGSGATDTQYF.

J is TRBJ2-7 and V is TRBV12-1; TRBD2 reflects the table's D call only, with no check against the DNA. TRBV12-1 is annotated as a pseudogene. This CDR3 spans 19 amino acids. The CDR3, as DNA: TGTGCCAGCAGCTCGGGACTAGCGGGCACCCTCAGCAGCTCCTACGAGCAGTACGTC. Translated, it gives CASSSGLAGTLSSSYEQYV.

This clone has just one count. The chain uses TRBV2 and TRBJ2-3; 11 bases map to TRBD2. CDR1 SNHLY and CDR2 FYNNEI come from the germline V gene. J lost 6 bases, V lost 4 bases, and 6 bases had no gene match. The CDR3 length is 15 residues. CDR3 sequence: CASSAGLAESDTQYF. CDR3 DNA sequence: TGTGCCAGCAGTGCGGGACTAGCGGAGTCGGATACGCAGTATTTT.

V is TRBV27 and J is TRBJ1-4, with D unresolved. Germline V gives CDR1 MNHEY, CDR2 SMNVEV (reference sequence). This CDR3 has 17 residues. Trimming removed 2 bases from V and 2 bases from J, with 15 bases in between. Here the CDR3 reads CASSLRLVGGTNEKLFF. Here the CDR3 DNA reads TGTGCCAGCAGTTTACGGTTGGTCGGAGGGACTAATGAAAAACTGTTTTTT.

This clone was seen just once. The V call is TRBV23-1, the J call TRBJ2-7; the D gene is possibly TRBD2 (5 bases). TRBV23-1 is designated an ORF whose function remains uncertain. Trimming removed 6 bases from V and 3 bases from J, with 30 bases in between. The length of the CDR3 is 19 residues. This CDR3 reads CASSRLGVIFIVAVYEQYV. As DNA, the CDR3 is TGCGCCAGCAGCCGGCTCGGGGTAATTTTTATAGTGGCTGTCTACGAGCAGTACGTC.

The gene calls are TRBV6-1 and TRBJ1-1, with unresolved D. The CDR3 totals 13 residues. Per germline, CDR1 MNHNS and CDR2 SASEGT. Trimming removed 0 bases at V and 5 bases at J, with 7 bases between. This chain's CDR3 is CASSEARGTEAFF. In DNA form, the CDR3 reads TGTGCCAGCAGTGAAGCGCGGGGAACTGAAGCTTTCTTT.

The chain is built from TRBV9 and TRBJ2-3, with TRBD2 identical over 10 bases. Germline CDR1 and CDR2: SGDLS and YYNGEE. CDR3 length: 17 residues. V was pared by 4 bases and J by 4 bases, with 12 bases of the junction left unmatched. CDR3 nucleotides: TGTGCCAGCAGCCCCGGACTAGCGGTCTATTACGCAGATACGCAGTATTTT. Protein product: CASSPGLAVYYADTQYF.

CDR3 coding DNA: TGCAGCGCCCCGGGGAGCGGAGGGGCCTTGGAGACCCAGTACTTC. Translated, it gives CSAPGSGGALETQYF. The chain employs TRBV29-1 and TRBJ2-5; a weak D match, TRBD2 (6 bases). This CDR3 has 15 amino acids. Looked up from germline, CDR1 is SQVTM and CDR2 is ANQGSEA. Trimming shortened V by 7 bases and J by 5 bases, and 23 bases separated the two germline ends.

CDR3 nucleotide sequence: TGTGCCATCAGTGGTCGCGACACTGAAGCTTTCTTT. Its protein product is CAISGRDTEAFF. The genes are TRBV10-3 and TRBJ1-1, with D unresolved. Germline V gene lookup returns CDR1 ENHRY and CDR2 SYGVKD. CDR3 size: 12 residues. V lost 4 bases, J lost 3 bases, and 6 bases lay in between.

The chain couples TRBV19 to TRBJ1-2; 8 bases match TRBD1. There are 16 residues in the CDR3. The ends lost 6 bases at V and 3 bases at J; junction bases unmatched: 12. Germline V CDR1 and CDR2: LNHDA, SQIVND (reference sequence). The chain's CDR3 is CASRPGTGNRYYGYTF. In DNA, the CDR3 is TGTGCCAGTAGACCCGGGACAGGAAACCGGTACTATGGCTACACCTTC.

The chain joins TRBV30 to TRBJ2-7; a weak D match, TRBD1 (6 bases). Trimming shortened V by 3 bases and J by 2 bases, and 11 bases separated the two germline ends. Germline V gene sequence: CDR1 GTSNPN, CDR2 SVGIG (reference sequence). This CDR3 has 13 amino acids. In DNA form, the CDR3 reads TGTGCCTGGAGGTACCAGGGGACCTACGAGCAGTACTTC. Its translation: CAWRYQGTYEQYF.

In DNA form, the CDR3 reads TGTGCCAGCAGCTTACTCCGCCGGGACAGGGACTCTGGAAACACCATATATTTT. Translation: CASSLLRRDRDSGNTIYF. This rearrangement joins TRBV7-8 to TRBJ1-3, with 9 nucleotides matching TRBD1. The CDR3 length is 18 residues. With V trimmed by 2 bases and J by 0 bases, 8 bases remained unmatched. Germline V gene sequence: CDR1 SGHVS, CDR2 FQNEAQ.

The chain recombines TRBV9 with TRBJ2-5, with a possible D match to TRBD2 (5 bases). V lost 1 base to trimming and J lost 0 bases, with 13 bases between them. Germline loops: CDR1 SGDLS, CDR2 YYNGEE. This CDR3 is 16 amino acids long. The CDR3: CASSVSPRADQETQYF. The CDR3 nucleotides read TGTGCCAGCAGCGTATCCCCGAGGGCAGACCAAGAGACCCAGTACTTC.

The V and J genes are TRBV6-2 or TRBV6-3 and TRBJ1-5; perhaps TRBD1 as D (6 bases). V was trimmed by 3 bases and J by 4 bases, leaving 13 bases between them. The germline V gene encodes CDR1 MNHEY and CDR2 SVGEGT. This CDR3 is 15 amino acids long. In DNA, the CDR3 is TGTGCCAGCAGTTATGCGGGGGGCGGAAATCAGCCCCAGCATTTT. Protein sequence: CASSYAGGGNQPQHF.

The CDR3 DNA is TGTGCCAGCAGCCGCGACCGGGACACTAACTATGGCTACACCTTC. Protein: CASSRDRDTNYGYTF. The V call is TRBV6-5, the J call TRBJ1-2, with a tentative D call TRBD1 (6 bases). Germline V gene data show CDR1 as MNHEY and CDR2 as SVGAGI. Trimming took 6 bases from V and 0 from J, leaving 14 bases between them. This CDR3 comprises 15 residues.

The rearrangement links TRBV6-2 or TRBV6-3 to TRBJ2-5; D not certain. V lost 0 bases to trimming and J lost 5 bases, with 10 bases between them. In germline, CDR1 is MNHEY, CDR2 SVGEGT. This CDR3 has 14 residues. The CDR3 nucleotides read TGTGCCAGCAGTTACTCGAGGCCCTGGGAGACCCAGTACTTC. Amino acid sequence: CASSYSRPWETQYF.

The chain recombines TRBV30 with TRBJ1-2; D may be TRBD1 (6 bases). With 2 bases removed from V and 4 bases from J, the gap between germline ends came to 8 bases. Germline lookup yields CDR1 GTSNPN and CDR2 SVGIG (reference sequence). The CDR3 consists of 12 residues. This chain's CDR3 is CAWSMGAYGYTF. Here the CDR3 DNA reads TGTGCCTGGAGTATGGGGGCCTATGGCTACACCTTC. The full variable domain, in which reference TRBV30 and TRBJ1-2 provide the parts outside the CDR3, is SQTIHQWPATLVQPVGSPLSLECTVEGTSNPNLYWYRQAAGRGLQLLFYSVGIGQISSEVPQNLSASRPQDRQFILSSKKLLLSDSGFYLCAWSMGAYGYTFGSGTRLTVV.

This clone turned up a few times. The CDR3 bases are TGCGCCAGCAGCCAAGATCCCAGGGGGTTTGAAGCTTTCTTT. Protein product: CASSQDPRGFEAFF. The chain uses TRBV4-1 and TRBJ1-1; 7 nucleotides agree with TRBD1. The CDR3 has 14 amino acids. V lost 0 bases to trimming and J lost 7 bases; unmatched junction nucleotides: 5. Per the germline V gene, CDR1 is MGHRA and CDR2 is YSYEKL.

The rearrangement uses TRBV24-1 and TRBJ1-5, with D perhaps matching TRBD1 (6 bases). Germline assignment: CDR1 KGHDR and CDR2 SFDVKD. This CDR3 is 17 amino acids long. V lost 3 bases to trimming and J lost 0 bases, with 14 bases between them. This CDR3 reads CATSDGPGTLSNQPQHF. CDR3 sequence (DNA): TGTGCCACCAGTGATGGGCCCGGGACACTTAGCAATCAGCCCCAGCATTTT.

The genes are TRBV7-9 and TRBJ1-2; 7 nucleotides match TRBD1. CDR3 length: 18 amino acids. J lost 3 bases, V lost 1 base, and 14 bases had no gene match. Germline-derived CDR1 and CDR2 are SEHNR and FQNEAQ (reference sequence). Here the CDR3 DNA reads TGTGCCAGCAGCTTAGAACCCCCTCGACAGGGCCTCGACTATGGCTACACCTTC. Its translation is CASSLEPPRQGLDYGYTF.

On this clone: Germline and junction disagree at one end, which may indicate a read error. The V gene is TRBV7-7, the J gene TRBJ2-7, with TRBD2 as a possible D gene (6 bases). This CDR3 region has 14 residues. CDR1 and CDR2 from the germline V gene are SSHAT and FNYEAQ (reference sequence). The CDR3 is CASSPVGSSYEQYF. The CDR3 region has the DNA TGTGCTAGCAGCCCCGTCGGGAGCTCCTACGAGCAGTACTTC.

The V and J genes are TRBV3-1 (or the pseudogene TRBV3-2) and TRBJ1-2; 8 bases map to TRBD1. The CDR3 contains 13 residues. After removal of 6 bases from V and 8 bases from J, the junction contained 8 bases not matched to a gene. Germline V gene sequence: CDR1 LGHDT, CDR2 YNNKEL (reference sequence). The CDR3 bases are TGTGCCAGCAGGCCGACAGGGGTAGACGGCTACACCTTC. Its protein is CASRPTGVDGYTF.

V and J are TRBV7-9 and TRBJ1-3; D gene unclear. With 7 bases removed from V and 3 bases from J, the gap between germline ends came to 10 bases. CDR3 length equals 13 residues. CDR1 SEHNR and CDR2 FQNEAQ come from the germline V gene (reference sequence). CDR3 sequence reads: CASTPGVGNTIYF. CDR3 sequence (DNA): TGTGCCAGCACCCCGGGAGTTGGAAACACCATATATTTT. Full variable domain (remainder filled in from reference TRBV7-9 and TRBJ1-3): DTGVSQNPRHKITKRGQNVTFRCDPISEHNRLYWYRQTLGQGPEFLTYFQNEAQLEKSRLLSDRFSAERPKGSFSTLEIQRTEQGDSAMYLCASTPGVGNTIYFGEGSWLTVV.

V is TRBV6-5 and J is TRBJ2-2, with D possibly TRBD1 on 5 matching bases. This CDR3 contains 15 residues. Per germline, CDR1 MNHEY and CDR2 SVGAGI. Trimming left V 0 bases short and J 2 bases short, with 7 bases between. The CDR3 sequence: CASSYSWGNTGELFF. The CDR3 bases are TGTGCCAGCAGTTACTCTTGGGGCAACACCGGGGAGCTGTTTTTT.

This sequence joins TRBV6-5 and TRBJ1-2, with 8 nucleotides matching TRBD1. The CDR3 consists of 15 residues. With V trimmed by 6 bases and J by 4 bases, 10 bases remained unmatched. Germline CDR1 MNHEY, CDR2 SVGAGI. The CDR3 protein is CASSQGQARTYGYTF. CDR3 DNA sequence: TGTGCCAGCAGCCAGGGACAGGCCCGGACCTATGGCTACACCTTC.

The chain uses TRBV2 and TRBJ2-3, with 13 bases matching TRBD2. There are 15 residues in the CDR3. In germline, CDR1 is SNHLY, CDR2 FYNNEI. V lost 5 bases and J lost 4; bases outside the gene matches: 3. The CDR3 is CASSPGLAGADTQYF. The CDR3 nucleotides are TGTGCCAGCAGTCCCGGACTAGCGGGAGCAGATACGCAGTATTTT.

The chain joins TRBV15 to TRBJ2-1; 9 positions match TRBD2. With V trimmed by 6 bases and J by 8 bases, 5 bases remained unmatched. CDR3 length: 13 amino acids. The V gene's germline CDR1 is LNHNV and CDR2 YYDKDF (reference sequence). CDR3 residues: CATRASGNDEQFF. The CDR3 DNA sequence: TGTGCCACCAGGGCTAGCGGGAACGATGAGCAGTTCTTC. Together with reference TRBV15 and TRBJ2-1, the CDR3 gives the full variable domain: DAMVIQNPRYQVTQFGKPVTLSCSQTLNHNVMYWYQQKSSQAPKLLFHYYDKDFNNEADTPDNFQSRRPNTSFCFLDIRSPGLGDTAMYLCATRASGNDEQFFGPGTRLTVL.

The gene calls are TRBV19 and TRBJ2-6; a possible D gene is TRBD1 (6 bases). V lost 3 bases and J lost 0, with 9 bases in between. In germline, CDR1 is LNHDA, CDR2 SQIVND (reference sequence). The CDR3 loop spans 16 amino acids. In nucleotides, the CDR3 is TGTGCCAGTAGTATGGGGGCCCACTCTGGGGCCAACGTCCTGACTTTC. Translation: CASSMGAHSGANVLTF.

Many counts were recorded for this clone. The chain employs TRBV7-9 and TRBJ1-6; D remains unclear. Trimming pared 7 bases from V and 2 bases from J, leaving 12 bases between. Germline assignment: CDR1 SEHNR and CDR2 FQNEAQ (reference sequence). CDR3 size: 15 residues. This CDR3 reads CASTSGLTYNSPLHF. The CDR3 DNA reads TGTGCCAGCACCTCAGGACTCACCTATAATTCACCCCTCCACTTT.

The V call is TRBV19, the J call TRBJ2-1, with D possibly matching TRBD2 (6 bases). CDR3 length: 16 amino acids. The V gene's germline CDR1 is LNHDA and CDR2 SQIVND (reference sequence). Trimming removed 5 bases from V and 2 bases from J, with 16 bases in between. The DNA of the CDR3 is TGTGCCAGTAGTGCAGGGTGGGGGGACGCCTACAATGAGCAGTTCTTC. It translates to CASSAGWGDAYNEQFF.